Shown below are 11 T cell receptor beta chains from a single sample sequenced in a study of blood T cell repertoires in COVID-19. Profiling relied on immunoSEQ multiplex PCR, and the TCRdb table lists in-frame clones only, not all of them. The repertoire has about 250,000 clones, 70% to 90% of them found once; the top ten carry approximately 5.1%. Input material: peripheral blood. The source of these receptors is a man in his forties or fifties with active or convalescent COVID-19.

The chain combines TRBV5-4 with TRBJ2-5; TRBD2 matches 8 bases. There are 14 residues in the CDR3. Per the germline V gene, CDR1 is SGHNT and CDR2 is YYREEE (reference sequence). Germline trimming cut 2 bases from V and 4 bases from J; bases unmatched to any gene: 4. The CDR3 DNA reads TGTGCCAGCAGCTTCGTTGGGACTAGAGAGACCCAGTACTTC. Translated: CASSFVGTRETQYF. The entire variable domain, with the rest obtained from reference TRBV5-4 and TRBJ2-5, is as follows: ETGVTQSPTHLIKTRGQQVTLRCSSQSGHNTVSWYQQALGQGPQFIFQYYREEENGRGNFPPRFSGLQFPNYSSELNVNALELDDSALYLCASSFVGTRETQYFGPGTRLLVL.

In DNA, the CDR3 is TGCGCCAGCAGCTCTCTAGGACTAGCGAGGAACACCGGGGAGCTGTTTTTT. Translating gives CASSSLGLARNTGELFF. The gene calls are TRBV5-1 and TRBJ2-2; 9 bases fit TRBD2. Germline V lookup: CDR1 SGHRS, CDR2 YFSETQ. Trimming took 3 bases from V and 1 from J; bases not matched to a gene: 7. The CDR3 contains 17 residues. Full variable domain (remainder filled in from reference TRBV5-1 and TRBJ2-2): KAGVTQTPRYLIKTRGQQVTLSCSPISGHRSVSWYQQTPGQGLQFLFEYFSETQRNKGNFPGRFSGRQFSNSRSEMNVSTLELGDSALYLCASSSLGLARNTGELFFGEGSRLTVL.

The CDR3 DNA is TGTGCCAGCAGGAGAGTGAGTGGCACTGAAGCTTTCTTT. This sequence encodes CASRRVSGTEAFF. This chain joins TRBV6-4 and TRBJ1-1; no definite D call. Trimming pared 6 bases from V and 4 bases from J, leaving 12 bases between. The CDR3 totals 13 residues. Germline CDR1 and CDR2: MRHNA and SNTAGT.

CDR3 amino acids: CASSSRSSVIEQYF. The CDR3 bases are TGTGCCAGCAGCTCCCGTTCTAGCGTCATCGAGCAGTACTTC. This chain connects TRBV7-2 to TRBJ2-7; TRBD2 might be the D (6 bases). Per the germline V gene, CDR1 is SGHTA and CDR2 is FQGNSA. The V end lost 4 bases, the J end lost 6 bases, and 16 bases lay between the germline ends. The CDR3 length is 14 residues.

The genes are TRBV19 and TRBJ2-7, with D tentatively TRBD1 (6 bases). The CDR3 spans 13 residues. Trimming stripped 3 bases from V and 1 base from J, with 7 bases between. Per germline, CDR1 LNHDA and CDR2 SQIVND (reference sequence). As DNA, the CDR3 is TGTGCCAGTAGTATTGGACAGTCCTACGAGCAGTACTTC. Its protein is CASSIGQSYEQYF.

CDR3 loop: CASSLEGVVNTEAFF. The CDR3 bases are TGTGCCAGCAGCTTGGAAGGGGTAGTGAACACTGAAGCTTTCTTT. The chain uses TRBV5-4 and TRBJ1-1, with D possibly TRBD1 on 5 matching bases. This CDR3 region has 15 residues. Germline V lookup: CDR1 SGHNT, CDR2 YYREEE (reference sequence). Trimming took off 0 bases at V and 0 bases at J, with 9 bases between the two ends.

Notes on this clone: Distinct nucleotide sequences in the sample also encode this CDR3. The chain recombines TRBV2 with TRBJ1-5; 7 bases are shared with TRBD1. Germline trimming cut 2 bases from V and 2 bases from J; bases unmatched to any gene: 3. This CDR3 has 15 amino acids. Germline V CDR1 and CDR2: SNHLY, FYNNEI. CDR3 sequence (DNA): TGTGCCAGCAGTGAATCAGGACAGGGCAATCAGCCCCAGCATTTT. Amino acid sequence: CASSESGQGNQPQHF.

The V and J genes are TRBV7-9 and TRBJ1-6, with TRBD1 matching over 9 bases. V was clipped by 5 bases and J by 10 bases; unmatched bases: 9. CDR3 length: 15 amino acids. Germline V gene lookup returns CDR1 SEHNR and CDR2 FQNEAQ (reference sequence). CDR3 sequence reads: CASSGNRGLGSPLHF. The CDR3 nucleotides are TGTGCCAGCAGCGGGAACAGGGGGCTGGGATCACCCCTCCACTTT.

The chain employs TRBV2 and TRBJ2-1, with TRBD1 as a possible D gene (5 bases). CDR3 length: 14 residues. Trimming pared 10 bases from V and 0 bases from J, leaving 13 bases between. Germline lookup yields CDR1 SNHLY and CDR2 FYNNEI. The CDR3 DNA is TGTGCCATCAAGACAGACCTCTCCTACAATGAGCAGTTCTTC. Amino acid sequence: CAIKTDLSYNEQFF.

The rearrangement links TRBV9 to TRBJ2-1, with 10 bases fitting TRBD2. Trimming removed 1 base from V and 6 bases from J; junction bases left unmatched: 7. Germline CDR1 reads SGDLS; CDR2 reads YYNGEE. The CDR3 has 16 amino acids. CDR3 region: CASSVQGLAQFNEQFF. Written as DNA, the CDR3 is TGTGCCAGCAGCGTACAGGGACTAGCGCAGTTCAATGAGCAGTTCTTC.

The J gene is TRBJ2-2, the V gene TRBV7-9; 10 bases match TRBD1. J gave up 3 bases and V 5 bases, and 3 bases lay outside the gene matches. Germline V gives CDR1 SEHNR, CDR2 FQNEAQ (reference sequence). The CDR3 totals 15 residues. CDR3 protein: CASSRDRGDTGELFF. CDR3 bases: TGTGCCAGCAGCCGGGACAGGGGAGACACCGGGGAGCTGTTTTTT.